One and the same sample provided the 16 T cell receptor beta chains below, sequenced in a study of early T cells in non-severe SARS-CoV-2 infection (dated by TCRdb to about 2021). The library was generated by 5' RACE. Sequencer: NextSeq 500. In-frame beta chains were kept once TCRdb had trimmed the public reads at Q25 with fastp and called clones with MiXCR. Here each entry gathers all rows of one CDR3 protein and keeps the most common genes and DNA. This sample has about 69,000 distinct CDR3 sequences in its table, and roughly 8.7% of those were observed once. The ten largest make up 5.9% of the sample. Input material: whole blood. These receptors originate from an adult who was a healthcare worker with PCR-confirmed SARS-CoV-2 infection or an uninfected control (not recorded which).

At least ten counts were recorded for this clonotype. The gene calls are TRBV3-1 and TRBJ2-1; 10 bases fit TRBD1. V lost 4 bases, J lost 4 bases, and 4 bases stayed unmatched. The length of the CDR3 is 15 residues. Per germline, CDR1 LGHDT and CDR2 YNNKEL (reference sequence). Here the CDR3 reads CASSRVDRGYNEQFF. DNA for the CDR3: TGTGCCAGCAGCCGAGTGGACAGGGGGTACAATGAGCAGTTCTTC.

V gene TRBV6-2 or TRBV6-3 combines with J gene TRBJ1-4; possible D gene TRBD1, 5 bases. The V and J ends lost 2 bases and 8 bases respectively, with 12 bases between them. The CDR3 contains 14 residues. Germline loops: CDR1 MNHEY, CDR2 SVGEGT. The CDR3 region has the DNA TGTGCCAGCAGTTACAGACACGGGGCCGAAAAACTGTTTTTT. Translating gives CASSYRHGAEKLFF.

This clonotype was observed many times. This chain uses TRBV7-9 with TRBJ2-7, with TRBD2 matching 8 bases. Germline V lookup: CDR1 SEHNR, CDR2 FQNEAQ (reference sequence). The V segment lost 0 bases and the J segment 1 base; nucleotides outside the gene matches: 5. The CDR3 is 16 amino acids. The CDR3 here is CASSLAVAGLSYEQYF. The CDR3 DNA sequence: TGTGCCAGCAGCTTAGCCGTAGCGGGACTTTCCTACGAGCAGTACTTC.

This clonotype was seen at least ten times. The chain links TRBV5-1 to TRBJ2-3; 9 bases match TRBD2. This CDR3 spans 16 amino acids. The ends lost 4 bases at V and 1 base at J; junction bases unmatched: 7. Germline V CDR1 and CDR2: SGHRS, YFSETQ. The CDR3 DNA reads TGCGCCAGCAGCCTCATGACTAGCGGCGGCACAGATACGCAGTATTTT. Translating gives CASSLMTSGGTDTQYF. Full variable domain (missing parts from reference TRBV5-1 and TRBJ2-3): KAGVTQTPRYLIKTRGQQVTLSCSPISGHRSVSWYQQTPGQGLQFLFEYFSETQRNKGNFPGRFSGRQFSNSRSEMNVSTLELGDSALYLCASSLMTSGGTDTQYFGPGTRLTVL.

A few counts support this clonotype. The chain recombines TRBV7-3 with TRBJ1-1; 7 bases are shared with TRBD1. In germline, CDR1 is SGHTA, CDR2 FQGTGA. Trimming removed 5 bases from V and 4 bases from J; junction bases left unmatched: 4. The CDR3 covers 13 residues. This CDR3 reads CASSQGQITEAFF. The CDR3 DNA is TGTGCCAGCAGCCAGGGACAGATCACTGAAGCTTTCTTT. Full variable domain (outside the CDR3, taken from reference TRBV7-3 and TRBJ1-1): GAGVSQTPSNKVTEKGKYVELRCDPISGHTALYWYRQSLGQGPEFLIYFQGTGAADDSGLPNDRFFAVRPEGSVSTLKIQRTERGDSAVYLCASSQGQITEAFFGQGTRLTVV.

The rearrangement links TRBV12-3 or TRBV12-4 to TRBJ1-5; D is undetermined. V lost 3 bases, J lost 0 bases, and 6 bases lay in between. The CDR3 has 14 amino acids. The CDR3 here is CASSFTDSNQPQHF. CDR3 coding DNA: TGTGCCAGCAGTTTTACAGATAGCAATCAGCCCCAGCATTTT.

This clonotype was counted ten times or more. CDR3 bases: TGTGCCAGCAGTTTCCCGGGGGGGAACTACAATGAGCAGTTCTTC. Protein: CASSFPGGNYNEQFF. This chain joins TRBV6-2 or TRBV6-3 and TRBJ2-1, with TRBD2 matching 8 bases. The CDR3 runs to 15 residues. Germline lookup yields CDR1 MNHEY and CDR2 SVGEGT. J gave up 3 bases and V 4 bases, and 5 bases lay outside the gene matches.

The J gene is TRBJ1-5, the V gene TRBV12-3 or TRBV12-4; D call uncertain. With 4 bases removed from V and 3 bases from J, the gap between germline ends came to 10 bases. This CDR3 is 14 amino acids long. CDR3 amino acids: CASSSTRDNQPQHF. CDR3 sequence (DNA): TGTGCCAGCAGTTCCACCCGGGACAATCAGCCCCAGCATTTT.

This clonotype came up many times. The CDR3 region is CASSPGQGGHNEQFF. The CDR3 DNA sequence: TGTGCCAGCAGTCCGGGACAGGGTGGCCACAATGAGCAGTTCTTC. This sequence joins TRBV6-1 and TRBJ2-1; 9 positions agree with TRBD1. Per germline, CDR1 MNHNS and CDR2 SASEGT. The J segment lost 5 bases and the V segment lost 5 bases, leaving 7 bases of the junction unmatched. The length of the CDR3 is 15 residues.

In the case of this clonotype: Germline is not matched at one junction end, which may reflect a read error. The gene calls are TRBV7-9 and TRBJ1-1; D possibly corresponds to TRBD1 (5 bases). The CDR3 covers 12 residues. The germline V gene encodes CDR1 SEHNR and CDR2 FQNEAQ (reference sequence). The CDR3 here is CASSFWGTEVFF. As DNA, the CDR3 is TGTGCCAGCAGTTTTTGGGGGACTGAAGTTTTCTTT.

There are many counts of this clonotype. This chain links TRBV20-1 with TRBJ1-2; 8 positions agree with TRBD1. J lost 0 bases, V lost 0 bases, and 6 bases had no gene match. CDR3 size: 16 residues. CDR1 and CDR2 (germline): DFQATT, SNEGSKA (reference sequence). CDR3 loop: CSARDLRGQANYGYTF. The CDR3 nucleotides are TGCAGTGCTAGAGATCTACGGGGACAGGCTAACTATGGCTACACCTTC.

This clonotype has a count of ten or more. The chain has TRBV7-9 and TRBJ1-2; unclear D gene. The CDR3 sequence is 13 residues long. Per germline, CDR1 SEHNR and CDR2 FQNEAQ (reference sequence). The ends were cut back, 4 bases at V and 4 bases at J, with 10 bases in the middle. CDR3 nucleotide sequence: TGTGCCAGCAGCTCACCTTTCGGCTATGGCTACACCTTC. As protein: CASSSPFGYGYTF. Based on the CDR3 plus reference TRBV7-9 and TRBJ1-2, the full variable domain is DTGVSQNPRHKITKRGQNVTFRCDPISEHNRLYWYRQTLGQGPEFLTYFQNEAQLEKSRLLSDRFSAERPKGSFSTLEIQRTEQGDSAMYLCASSSPFGYGYTFGSGTRLTVV.

This clonotype was seen a handful of times. The CDR3 coding sequence is TGTGCCAGCTCACCTCCGGGACTAGAATACAATGAGCAGTTCTTC. This translates into CASSPPGLEYNEQFF. The chain links TRBV18 to TRBJ2-1; 8 nucleotides match TRBD2. The V and J ends lost 3 bases and 4 bases, in that order; junction bases with no gene match: 5. Germline lookup yields CDR1 KGHSH and CDR2 LQKENI. CDR3 length: 15 residues.

This clonotype was observed at least ten times. V and J are TRBV6-6 and TRBJ1-4; 7 positions match TRBD1. Trimming removed 6 bases from V and 8 bases from J; junction bases left unmatched: 9. Germline V gene lookup returns CDR1 MNHNY and CDR2 SVGAGI (reference sequence). The CDR3 totals 14 residues. In nucleotides, the CDR3 is TGTGCCAGCAGGCCTTCCGGGACAGAAGAAAAACTGTTTTTT. It translates to CASRPSGTEEKLFF.

This chain uses TRBV2 with TRBJ2-7; 12 nucleotides align to TRBD2. This CDR3 is 15 amino acids long. In germline, CDR1 is SNHLY, CDR2 FYNNEI. The trim removed 7 bases at V and 2 bases at J, leaving 6 bases unmatched. CDR3 sequence: CASKITSGGPYEQYF. CDR3 DNA: TGTGCCAGCAAGATAACTAGCGGGGGGCCCTACGAGCAGTACTTC. Full variable domain (remainder filled in from reference TRBV2 and TRBJ2-7): EPEVTQTPSHQVTQMGQEVILRCVPISNHLYFYWYRQILGQKVEFLVSFYNNEISEKSEIFDDQFSVERPDGSNFTLKIRSTKLEDSAMYFCASKITSGGPYEQYFGPGTRLTVT.

This clonotype appeared a few times. CDR3 DNA sequence: TGTGCCACCAGTGATTTTAGGGGGGTCGATGAGCAGTTCTTC. This gives the protein CATSDFRGVDEQFF. The J gene is TRBJ2-1, the V gene TRBV24-1; D assignment may be TRBD1 or TRBD2 (6 bases each). Per the germline V gene, CDR1 is KGHDR and CDR2 is SFDVKD. V was cut by 1 base and J by 8 bases, with 11 bases left in between. The CDR3 length is 14 residues.